Below are 4 T cell receptor beta chains sequenced from a single sample in a study of T-cell memory formation after mild COVID-19. TCRdb re-called the 5' RACE reads through MiXCR, storing one row per CDR3 protein. The table lists hundreds of thousands of distinct CDR3 sequences, about 20% of them singletons. Material for sequencing was PBMCs or a T cell subset sorted from them (not recorded which). Receptors were obtained from an adult woman who had mild COVID-19 (a few samples of this study predate the infection). Cell type and time point are not known.

This clonotype was recorded a few times. The rearrangement links TRBV24-1 to TRBJ2-1; D is possibly TRBD1 or TRBD2 (6 bases each). Per the germline V gene, CDR1 is KGHDR and CDR2 is SFDVKD. V was pared by 7 bases and J by 6 bases, with 15 bases between. The CDR3 runs 14 residues. In DNA form, the CDR3 reads TGTGCCACCAGCCCCGGGGGCTCTGTCAATGAGCAGTTCTTC. This sequence encodes CATSPGGSVNEQFF.

This chain connects TRBV24-1 to TRBJ2-5; D may be TRBD2 (6 bases). CDR1 is KGHDR and CDR2 is SFDVKD in the germline V gene. Trimming pared 5 bases from V and 7 bases from J, leaving 10 bases between. This CDR3 is 12 amino acids long. The DNA of the CDR3 is TGTGCCACCAGTGCCATCGGGGGGACCCAGTACTTC. Its translation is CATSAIGGTQYF.

The CDR3 bases are TGTGCCAGCTCATCTAACCGAGCAGGGATGGAGACCCAGTACTTC. Its translation: CASSSNRAGMETQYF. The chain joins TRBV18 to TRBJ2-5; TRBD1 is a possible D gene (5 bases). Germline CDR1 is KGHSH and CDR2 is LQKENI. The CDR3 loop spans 15 amino acids. V was trimmed by 5 bases and J by 5 bases, leaving 18 bases between them.

J is TRBJ2-5 and V is TRBV12-3 or TRBV12-4, with D perhaps matching TRBD1 or TRBD2 (6 bases each). V was cut by 4 bases and J by 5 bases, with 14 bases left in between. The CDR3 spans 14 residues. This CDR3 reads CASSWRDIGETQYF. The CDR3 DNA is TGTGCCAGCAGTTGGCGGGACATTGGGGAGACCCAGTACTTC.